The present TCR beta chain was sequenced within a study of CD8+ T cells in alopecia areata. Study in general: Tofacitinib was given for 6 to 18 months, then stopped for 6 months. Study results and limitations: Across lesional scalp, and particularly alopecia totalis/universalis, clonality surpassed that of normal scalp.

Extraction of RNA preceded its reverse transcription into cDNA, which served as the sequencing template. Libraries were prepared by immunoSEQ multiplex PCR; TCRdb keeps only in-frame clonotypes and omits some of them. The data show 65,000 to 75,000 clones, more than 40% seen once. The germline V and J ends were trimmed by 6 bases and 1 base, with 15 bases remaining between them. The CDR3 length is 15 residues. CDR1 SQVTM and CDR2 ANQGSEA come from the germline V gene. Concerning this clone: Its antigen is not known.

The specimen comprised CD8+ T cells sorted from blood, sampled at week 0. The sequence was collected from a human donor with alopecia areata. J is TRBJ2-2 and V is TRBV29-1; D may correspond to TRBD1 or TRBD2 (6 bases each). The CDR3 region is CSVTGGGRNTGELFF. For the CDR3, the DNA is TGCAGCGTCACCGGGGGCGGAAGGAACACCGGGGAGCTGTTTTTT.